This paragraph reports one T cell receptor beta chain. Trimming removed 4 bases at V and 1 base at J, with 8 bases between. Germline loops: CDR1 KGHSH, CDR2 LQKENI. The CDR3 loop spans 14 amino acids. These data originate in a study of Ad26.COV2.S vaccination and SARS-CoV-2 variants. Some clones are missing from TCRdb's copy, which holds only in-frame ones; the method was immunoSEQ multiplex PCR. The sample records about 680,000 clones, 89% being singletons. Treatment here: about 20 received Ad26.COV2.S at low or high dose, single or two shots; several received placebo; per-sample allocation not given. The investigators took samples on day 63 after the first vaccine or placebo injection. Donation was by an adult aged 18-55 years who was in Boston.

The chain is built from TRBV18 and TRBJ2-1; D gene unclear. The receptor's source is a person between 18 and 65 years old who received the Ad26.COV2.S COVID-19 vaccine or a placebo. The specimen was peripheral blood, collected in a trial of Ad26.COV2.S vaccine versus placebo. CDR3 sequence (DNA): TGTGCCAGCTCACGTCTCGGGTCCTACAATGAGCAGTTCTTC. This sequence encodes CASSRLGSYNEQFF.